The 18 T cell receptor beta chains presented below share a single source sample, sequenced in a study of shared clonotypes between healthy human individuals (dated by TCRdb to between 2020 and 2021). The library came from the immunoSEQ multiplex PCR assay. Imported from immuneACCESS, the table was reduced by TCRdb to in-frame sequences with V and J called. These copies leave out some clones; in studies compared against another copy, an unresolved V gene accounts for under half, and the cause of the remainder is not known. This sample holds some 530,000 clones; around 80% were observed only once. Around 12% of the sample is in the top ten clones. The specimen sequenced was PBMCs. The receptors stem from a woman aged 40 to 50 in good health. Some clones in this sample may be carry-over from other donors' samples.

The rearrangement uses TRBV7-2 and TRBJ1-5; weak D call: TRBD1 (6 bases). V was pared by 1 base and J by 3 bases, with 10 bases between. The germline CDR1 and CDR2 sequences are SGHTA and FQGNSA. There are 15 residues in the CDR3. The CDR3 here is CASSLGQGPNQPQHF. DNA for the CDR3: TGTGCCAGCAGCTTAGGGCAGGGGCCCAATCAGCCCCAGCATTTT.

The CDR3 nucleotides read TGTGCCTGGAGTGCCCCCCGGGACGGAGTCTACGAGCAGTACTTC. Translating gives CAWSAPRDGVYEQYF. This sequence joins TRBV30 and TRBJ2-7; D assignment may be TRBD1 or TRBD2 (5 bases each). This CDR3 comprises 15 residues. The germline V gene encodes CDR1 GTSNPN and CDR2 SVGIG (reference sequence). Deletions cut 1 base from V and 3 bases from J, with 16 bases between.

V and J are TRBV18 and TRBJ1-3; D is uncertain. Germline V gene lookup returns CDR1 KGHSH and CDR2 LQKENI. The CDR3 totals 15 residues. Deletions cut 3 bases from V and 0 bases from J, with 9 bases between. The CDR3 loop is CASSPLGDSGNTIYF. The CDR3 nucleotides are TGTGCCAGCTCACCCTTGGGAGACTCTGGAAACACCATATATTTT.

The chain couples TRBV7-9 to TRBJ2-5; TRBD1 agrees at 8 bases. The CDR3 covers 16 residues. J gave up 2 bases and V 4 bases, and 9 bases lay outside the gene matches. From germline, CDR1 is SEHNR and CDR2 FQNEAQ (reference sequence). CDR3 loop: CASSSRDRGGQETQYF. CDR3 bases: TGTGCCAGCAGCTCGAGAGACAGGGGTGGTCAAGAGACCCAGTACTTC.

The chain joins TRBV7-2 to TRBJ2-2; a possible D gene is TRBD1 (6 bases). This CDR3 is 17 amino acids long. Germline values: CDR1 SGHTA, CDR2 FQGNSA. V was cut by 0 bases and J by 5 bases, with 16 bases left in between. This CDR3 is CASSLALQGGRTGELFF. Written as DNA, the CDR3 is TGTGCCAGCAGCTTAGCGCTACAGGGTGGTCGGACCGGGGAGCTGTTTTTT.

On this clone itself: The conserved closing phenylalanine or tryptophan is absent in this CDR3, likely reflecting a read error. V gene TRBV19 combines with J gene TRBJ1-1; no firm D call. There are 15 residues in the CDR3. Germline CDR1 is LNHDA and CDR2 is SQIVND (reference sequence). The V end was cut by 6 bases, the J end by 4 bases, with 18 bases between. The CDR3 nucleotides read TGTGCCAGTAGCCCCACCGTGGGGAGATTCACTGAAGCTTTCCTT. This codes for CASSPTVGRFTEAFL.

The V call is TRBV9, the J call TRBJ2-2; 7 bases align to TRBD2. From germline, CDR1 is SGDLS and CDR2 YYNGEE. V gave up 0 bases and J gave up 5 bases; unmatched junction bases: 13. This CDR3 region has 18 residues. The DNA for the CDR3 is TGTGCCAGCAGCGTAGGGCGGGGCGGCGGGAGCGGTACCGGGGAGCTGTTTTTT. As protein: CASSVGRGGGSGTGELFF.

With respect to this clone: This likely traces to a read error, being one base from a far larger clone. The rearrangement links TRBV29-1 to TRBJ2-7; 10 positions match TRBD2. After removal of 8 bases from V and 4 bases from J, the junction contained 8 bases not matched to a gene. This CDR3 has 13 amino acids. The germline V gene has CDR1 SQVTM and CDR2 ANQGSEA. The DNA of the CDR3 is TGCAGCATCTCGACTAGCGGGTCGTACGAGCAGTACTTC. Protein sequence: CSISTSGSYEQYF.

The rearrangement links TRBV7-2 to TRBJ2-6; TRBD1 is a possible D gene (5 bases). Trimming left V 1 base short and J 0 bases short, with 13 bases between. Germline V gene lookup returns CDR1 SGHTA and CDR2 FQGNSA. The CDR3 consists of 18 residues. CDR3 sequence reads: CASSLDRPHFSGANVLTF. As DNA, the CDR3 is TGTGCCAGCAGCTTAGACAGGCCACATTTCTCTGGGGCCAACGTCCTGACTTTC.

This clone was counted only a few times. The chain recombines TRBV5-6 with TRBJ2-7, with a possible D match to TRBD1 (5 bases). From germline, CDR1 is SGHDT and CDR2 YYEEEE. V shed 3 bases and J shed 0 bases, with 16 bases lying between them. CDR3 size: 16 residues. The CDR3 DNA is TGTGCCAGCAGCTGGGGCCTTACAAGCCGCTCCTACGAGCAGTACTTC. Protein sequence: CASSWGLTSRSYEQYF.

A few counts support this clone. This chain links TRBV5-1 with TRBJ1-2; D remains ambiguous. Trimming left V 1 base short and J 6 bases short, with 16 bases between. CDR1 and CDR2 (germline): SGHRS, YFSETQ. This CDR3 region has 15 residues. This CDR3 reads CASSLYGRGVDGYTF. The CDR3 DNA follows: TGCGCCAGCAGCTTGTATGGGCGTGGGGTAGATGGCTACACCTTC.

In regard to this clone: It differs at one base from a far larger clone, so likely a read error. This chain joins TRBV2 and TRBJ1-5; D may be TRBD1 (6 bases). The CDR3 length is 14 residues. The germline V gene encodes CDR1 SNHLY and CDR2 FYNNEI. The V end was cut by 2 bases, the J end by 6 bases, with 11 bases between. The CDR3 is CASSELDSVQPQHF. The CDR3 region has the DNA TGTGCCAGCAGTGAATTGGACAGCGTTCAGCCCCAGCATTTT.

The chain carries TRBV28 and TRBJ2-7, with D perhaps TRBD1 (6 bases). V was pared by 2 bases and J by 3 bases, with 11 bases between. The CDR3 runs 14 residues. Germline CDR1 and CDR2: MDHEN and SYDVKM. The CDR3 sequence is CASSLQGPGYEQYF. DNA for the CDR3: TGTGCCAGCAGTTTACAGGGGCCGGGCTACGAGCAGTACTTC.

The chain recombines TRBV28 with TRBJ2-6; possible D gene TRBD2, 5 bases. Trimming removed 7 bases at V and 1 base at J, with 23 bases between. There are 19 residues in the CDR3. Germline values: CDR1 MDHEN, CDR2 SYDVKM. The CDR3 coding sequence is TGTGCCAGCATCCCCGGCGGTGCGGGTCACCTGTCTGGGGCCAACGTCCTGACTTTC. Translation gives CASIPGGAGHLSGANVLTF.

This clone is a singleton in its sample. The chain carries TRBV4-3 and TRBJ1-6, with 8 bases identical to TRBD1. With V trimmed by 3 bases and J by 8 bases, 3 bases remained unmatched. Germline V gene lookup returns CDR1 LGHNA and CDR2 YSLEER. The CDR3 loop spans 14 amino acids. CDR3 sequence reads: CASSHGQGDSPLHF. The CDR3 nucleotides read TGCGCCAGCAGCCACGGACAGGGAGATTCACCCCTCCACTTT.

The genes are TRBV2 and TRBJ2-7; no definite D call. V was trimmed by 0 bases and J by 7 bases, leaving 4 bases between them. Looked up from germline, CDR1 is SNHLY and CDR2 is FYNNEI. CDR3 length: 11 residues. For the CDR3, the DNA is TGTGCCAGCAGTGAAGCAAGGGAGCAGTACTTC. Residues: CASSEAREQYF.

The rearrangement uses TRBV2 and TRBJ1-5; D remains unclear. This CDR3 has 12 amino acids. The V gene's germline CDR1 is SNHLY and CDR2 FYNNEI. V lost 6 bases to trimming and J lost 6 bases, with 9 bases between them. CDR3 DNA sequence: TGTGCCAGCAGCTCGGTCGGTCAGCCCCAGCATTTT. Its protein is CASSSVGQPQHF.

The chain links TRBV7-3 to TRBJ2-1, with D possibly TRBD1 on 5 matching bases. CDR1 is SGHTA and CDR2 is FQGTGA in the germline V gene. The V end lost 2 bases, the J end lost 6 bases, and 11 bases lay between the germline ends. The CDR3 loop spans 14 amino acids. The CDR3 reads CASSLAGLGNEQFF. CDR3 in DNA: TGTGCCAGCAGCTTAGCAGGGTTGGGCAATGAGCAGTTCTTC.